A single sample gave rise to the 2 T cell receptor beta chains below, sequenced in a study of regulatory T cells in long-lasting Graves disease. HTBI primers from iRepertoire and Arm-PCR of CDR3 regions yielded the TCR beta libraries. One entry per CDR3 protein results from TCRdb running MiXCR on the multiplex PCR reads. The sample shows around 400,000 distinct CDR3 sequences, about 16% of them seen only once. Time point denoted: newly diagnosed GD, antithyroid drugs for less than 3 months. Following extraction of RNA from PBMCs, that RNA was used to make the TCR library. The input for sequencing was peripheral blood mononuclear cells (PBMCs), taken at new diagnosis, from a patient treated with antithyroid drugs. The source is a female donor with Graves disease.

About this clonotype: A far larger clone is a single base away, which makes a read error likely. J is TRBJ2-4 and V is TRBV12-3 or TRBV12-4; unclear D gene. CDR3 length equals 13 residues. Trimming cost V 2 bases and J 13 bases, with 15 bases left between them. The CDR3 reads CASSLLGFNEQYF. CDR3 bases: TGTGCCAGCAGTTTATTGGGGTTCAATGAGCAGTACTTC.

The V call is TRBV7-2, the J call TRBJ2-5; the match to TRBD1 covers 9 bases. This CDR3 has 16 amino acids. Germline CDR1 is SGHTA and CDR2 is FQGNSA. The trim removed 11 bases at V and 0 bases at J, leaving 13 bases unmatched. CDR3 bases: TGTGCCTGCTCTGGGGACGGGACAGGGCACCAAGAGACCCAGTACTTC. Residues: CACSGDGTGHQETQYF.